Shown below are 5 T cell receptor beta chains from a single sample sequenced in a study of memory CD4+ T cells and cytomegalovirus serostatus. Profiled with immunoSEQ multiplex PCR; TCRdb holds only in-frame clones, not every one. Among around 63,000 clones listed, about three quarters were seen once. The sort gate was single viable CD3+CD4+CD8-CD45RO+ cells for memory CD4+ T cells. The sequencing sample was made of memory CD4+ T cells from blood. These receptors were taken from an adult in good health and CMV-seropositive.

V gene TRBV7-3 combines with J gene TRBJ1-4; no clear D gene. Between the trimmed V and J ends, which lost 2 bases and 0 bases, there was a span of 7 bases. CDR1 and CDR2 (germline): SGHTA, FQGTGA. This CDR3 spans 15 amino acids. CDR3 loop: CASSLVPATNEKLFF. CDR3 DNA: TGTGCCAGCAGCTTAGTCCCCGCAACTAATGAAAAACTGTTTTTT.

CDR3 DNA sequence: TGCGCCAGCAGCTTGACACATCAACAGGGAGACTATGGCTACACCTTC. It is translated as CASSLTHQQGDYGYTF. The chain has TRBV5-1 and TRBJ1-2, with D tentatively TRBD1 (6 bases). V was clipped by 1 base and J by 3 bases, with 16 bases between them. Germline CDR1 and CDR2: SGHRS and YFSETQ. CDR3 length equals 16 residues.

This clone was found a few times. V usage is TRBV27 and J usage is TRBJ1-6; D uncertain. This CDR3 has 13 amino acids. The germline gives CDR1 MNHEY, CDR2 SMNVEV (reference sequence). Trimming removed 4 bases at V and 8 bases at J, with 9 bases between. Here the CDR3 DNA reads TGTGCCAGCAGTTCCACCTCTTATTCACCCCTCCACTTT. Amino acid sequence: CASSSTSYSPLHF.

In its sample, this clone was seen a few times. V usage is TRBV2 and J usage is TRBJ2-1, with 9 positions matching TRBD2. Germline loops: CDR1 SNHLY, CDR2 FYNNEI. CDR3 length: 15 amino acids. Losses at the gene ends were 2 bases for V and 10 bases for J; bases not matched to a gene: 9. DNA of the CDR3: TGTGCCAGCAGTGAAAGTCTAGCGGGATGGGAGGAGCAGTTCTTC. Residues: CASSESLAGWEEQFF.

The rearrangement links TRBV27 to TRBJ1-4, with no clear D. CDR3 length: 14 amino acids. V was clipped by 1 base and J by 5 bases, with 8 bases between them. Germline V gene data show CDR1 as MNHEY and CDR2 as SMNVEV (reference sequence). The CDR3 here is CASSLYGGNEKLFF. The CDR3 nucleotides read TGTGCCAGCAGTTTATACGGAGGGAATGAAAAACTGTTTTTT.